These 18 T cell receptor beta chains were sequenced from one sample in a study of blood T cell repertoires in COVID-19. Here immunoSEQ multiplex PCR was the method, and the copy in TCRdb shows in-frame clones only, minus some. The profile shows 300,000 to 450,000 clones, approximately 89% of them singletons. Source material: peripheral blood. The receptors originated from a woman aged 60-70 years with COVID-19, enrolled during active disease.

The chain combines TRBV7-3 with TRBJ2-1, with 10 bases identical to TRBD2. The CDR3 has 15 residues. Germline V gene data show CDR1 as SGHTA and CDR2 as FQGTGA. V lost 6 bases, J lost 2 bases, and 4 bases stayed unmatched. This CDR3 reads CASSLAGEAYNEQFF. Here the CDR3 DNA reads TGTGCCAGCAGTCTAGCGGGGGAGGCCTACAATGAGCAGTTCTTC.

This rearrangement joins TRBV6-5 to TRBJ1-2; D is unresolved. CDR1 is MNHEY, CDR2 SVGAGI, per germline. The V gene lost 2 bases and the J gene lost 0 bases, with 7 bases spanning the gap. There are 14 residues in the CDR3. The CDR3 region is CASSYRETNYGYTF. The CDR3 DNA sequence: TGTGCCAGCAGTTACAGAGAGACTAACTATGGCTACACCTTC.

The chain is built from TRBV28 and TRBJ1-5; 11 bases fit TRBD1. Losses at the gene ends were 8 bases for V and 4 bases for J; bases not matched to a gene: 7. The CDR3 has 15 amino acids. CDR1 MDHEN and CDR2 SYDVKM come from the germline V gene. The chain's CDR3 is CASSTGQGANQPQHF. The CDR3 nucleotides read TGTGCCAGCTCAACAGGACAGGGGGCAAATCAGCCCCAGCATTTT.

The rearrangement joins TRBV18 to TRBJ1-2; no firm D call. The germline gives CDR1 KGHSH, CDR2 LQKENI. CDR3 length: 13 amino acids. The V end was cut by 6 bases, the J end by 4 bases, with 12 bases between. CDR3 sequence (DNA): TGTGCCAGCTCCCAGAGGAACGGCTATGGCTACACCTTC. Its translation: CASSQRNGYGYTF.

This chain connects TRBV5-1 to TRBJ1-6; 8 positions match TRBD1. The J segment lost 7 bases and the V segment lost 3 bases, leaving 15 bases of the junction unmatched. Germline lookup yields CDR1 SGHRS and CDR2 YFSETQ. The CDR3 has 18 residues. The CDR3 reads CASSSRQGLRDSNSPLHF. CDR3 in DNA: TGCGCCAGCAGCTCCCGACAGGGGCTAAGGGATTCGAATTCACCCCTCCACTTT.

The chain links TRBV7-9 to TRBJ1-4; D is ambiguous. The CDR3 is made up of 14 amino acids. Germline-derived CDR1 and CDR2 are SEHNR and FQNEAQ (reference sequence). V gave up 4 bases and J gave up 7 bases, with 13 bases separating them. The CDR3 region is CASSSYGESEKLFF. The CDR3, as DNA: TGTGCCAGCAGCTCCTACGGGGAAAGTGAAAAACTGTTTTTT.

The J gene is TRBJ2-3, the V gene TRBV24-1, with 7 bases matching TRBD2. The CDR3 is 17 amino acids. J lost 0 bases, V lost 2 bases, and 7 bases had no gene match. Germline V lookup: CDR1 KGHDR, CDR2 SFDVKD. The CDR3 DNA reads TGTGCCACCAGTGATTCGGGGAGGGCATCTAGCACAGATACGCAGTATTTT. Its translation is CATSDSGRASSTDTQYF.

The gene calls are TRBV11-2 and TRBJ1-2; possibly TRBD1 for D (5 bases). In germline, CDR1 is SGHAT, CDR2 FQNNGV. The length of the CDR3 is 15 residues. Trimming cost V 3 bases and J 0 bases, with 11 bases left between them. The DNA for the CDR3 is TGTGCCAGCAGCTTTCGCCGGGGGACTAACTATGGCTACACCTTC. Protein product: CASSFRRGTNYGYTF.

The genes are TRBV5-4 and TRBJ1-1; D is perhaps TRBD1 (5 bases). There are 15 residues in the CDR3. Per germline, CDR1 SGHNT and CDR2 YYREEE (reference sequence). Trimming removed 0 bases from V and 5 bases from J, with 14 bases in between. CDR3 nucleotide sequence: TGTGCCAGCAGCTTGGCCCGAAGGGAGGGGACTGAAGCTTTCTTT. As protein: CASSLARREGTEAFF.

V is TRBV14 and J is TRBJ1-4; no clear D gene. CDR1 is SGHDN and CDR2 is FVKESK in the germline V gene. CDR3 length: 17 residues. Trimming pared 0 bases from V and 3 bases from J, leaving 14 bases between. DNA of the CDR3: TGTGCCAGCAGCCAAGATGCGGGTAGAAGGGCTAATGAAAAACTGTTTTTT. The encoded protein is CASSQDAGRRANEKLFF.

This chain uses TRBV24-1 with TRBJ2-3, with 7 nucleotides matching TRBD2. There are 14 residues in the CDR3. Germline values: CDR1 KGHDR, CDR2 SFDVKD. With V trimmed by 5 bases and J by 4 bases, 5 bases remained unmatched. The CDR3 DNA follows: TGTGCCACCAGTGTGGGGGGGTTCCCAGATACGCAGTATTTT. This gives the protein CATSVGGFPDTQYF.

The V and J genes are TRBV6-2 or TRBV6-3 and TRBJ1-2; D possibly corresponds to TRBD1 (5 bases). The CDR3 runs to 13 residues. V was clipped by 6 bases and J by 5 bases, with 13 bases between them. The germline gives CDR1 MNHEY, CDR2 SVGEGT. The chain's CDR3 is CASSANRGYGYTF. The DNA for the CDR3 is TGTGCCAGCAGCGCAAATCGGGGGTATGGCTACACCTTC.

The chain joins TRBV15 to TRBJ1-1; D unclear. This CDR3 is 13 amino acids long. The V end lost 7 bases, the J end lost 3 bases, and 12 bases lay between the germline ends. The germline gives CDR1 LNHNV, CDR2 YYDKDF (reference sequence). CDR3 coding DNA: TGTGCCACCACGAGGGAGCGGGACACTGAAGCTTTCTTT. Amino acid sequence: CATTRERDTEAFF.

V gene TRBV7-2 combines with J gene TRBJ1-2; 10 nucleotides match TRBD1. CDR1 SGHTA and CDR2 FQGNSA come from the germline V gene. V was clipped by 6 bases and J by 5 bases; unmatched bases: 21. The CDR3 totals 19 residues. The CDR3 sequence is CASRLSQRDRGPFWYGYTF. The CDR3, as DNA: TGTGCCAGCAGGTTATCCCAGAGGGACAGGGGCCCCTTTTGGTATGGCTACACCTTC.

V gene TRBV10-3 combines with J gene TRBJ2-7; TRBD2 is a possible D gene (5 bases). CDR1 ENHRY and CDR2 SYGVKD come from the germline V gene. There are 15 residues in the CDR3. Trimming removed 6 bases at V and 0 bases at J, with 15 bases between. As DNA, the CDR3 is TGTGCCATCAGCCCCGGGGATTTCAGCTCCTACGAGCAGTACTTC. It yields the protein CAISPGDFSSYEQYF.

CDR3 sequence: CASSLGQGASYEQYF. The CDR3 DNA reads TGTGCCAGCTCTCTCGGACAGGGGGCCTCCTACGAGCAGTACTTC. V usage is TRBV18 and J usage is TRBJ2-7, with 11 bases lining up with TRBD1. The germline V gene has CDR1 KGHSH and CDR2 LQKENI. The CDR3 sequence is 15 residues long. The J segment lost 0 bases and the V segment lost 6 bases, leaving 4 bases of the junction unmatched.

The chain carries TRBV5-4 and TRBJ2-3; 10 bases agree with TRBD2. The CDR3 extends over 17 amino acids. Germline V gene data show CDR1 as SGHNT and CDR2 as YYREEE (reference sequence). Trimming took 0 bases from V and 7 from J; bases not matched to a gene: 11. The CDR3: CASSLAVASGGGNTQYF. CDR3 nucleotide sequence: TGTGCCAGCAGCTTGGCCGTTGCTAGCGGGGGAGGTAATACGCAGTATTTT.

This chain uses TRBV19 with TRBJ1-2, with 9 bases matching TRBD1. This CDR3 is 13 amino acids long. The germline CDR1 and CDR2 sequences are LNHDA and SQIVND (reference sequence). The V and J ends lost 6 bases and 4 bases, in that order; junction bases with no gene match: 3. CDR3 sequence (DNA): TGTGCCAGTAGGGTGACAGGGGGCTATGGCTACACCTTC. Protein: CASRVTGGYGYTF.